This TCR beta chain originates from a study of tumor-infiltrating lymphocytes in primary liver carcinoma. The study, taken as a whole, reports: Tumor-blood pairs (like tumor-adjacent pairs) overlapped less than tumor region pairs did.

From around 500 ng total RNA, TCR beta cDNA was generated with a primer in the constant region. Slightly modified ARM-PCR with three nested multiplex PCR rounds yielded TCR beta libraries. TRBV1-TRBV30 forward and Cbeta reverse primers drove the first two approximately 11-cycle rounds. TCRdb fed the multiplex PCR reads into MiXCR, producing one record per CDR3 protein. This sample has roughly 91,000 distinct CDR3 sequences; 55% to 75% occur once, and the top ten carry 9.5%. Investigators took RNA and DNA out together from roughly 21-30 mg of unsorted bulk tissue. On this clonotype: Antigen unknown. Mismatch with germline at one junction end may stem from a read error.

The germline V gene has CDR1 MNHEY and CDR2 SVGAGI. This CDR3 region has 14 residues. The TCR sequence derives from a woman between 55 and 75 years old with primary liver carcinoma and hepatitis B virus infection. This chain uses TRBV6-5 with TRBJ1-1, with 8 bases identical to TRBD1. Material for sequencing was liver tumor tissue from sampling region 5. Subset here: tumor region T5, tumor centre. The CDR3 loop reads CAGSSQGANTEAFF. The CDR3 nucleotides are TGTGCCGGCAGTTCTCAGGGGGCGAACACTGAAGCTTTCTTT.